The entry that follows covers one T cell receptor beta chain sequence. Per the authors' pipeline: Estimation of nucleated cell counts relied on the amplification of reference gene primers. The protocol was immunoSEQ multiplex PCR, while the TCRdb copy is restricted to in-frame clones and leaves out a portion. V and J calls and clone size are as listed in that table; D and trimming were resolved from the DNA. The table records 150,000 or so clones, more than 75% of them present only once. This specimen belongs to a study of blood T cell repertoires in COVID-19. Study-level background: PBMCs, B-cell-depleted T cells, or T cells provided the cDNA or gDNA that made up the material.

This TCR came from a man in his fifties or sixties with COVID-19, enrolled during active disease. Sequenced sample: peripheral blood.

The CDR3 protein is CASSPLTGELFF. The CDR3 region has the DNA TGTGCCAGCAGCCCACTTACCGGGGAGCTGTTTTTT. The V gene is TRBV7-3, the J gene TRBJ2-2; D unclear. The germline V gene encodes CDR1 SGHTA and CDR2 FQGTGA. The CDR3 contains 12 residues. Deletions cut 5 bases from V and 5 bases from J, with 6 bases between.